This TCR beta chain was recovered during a study of post-analysis software for immune sequencing data. For the study at large: Courses of disease covered relapsing-remitting, secondary progressive and progressive-relapsing multiple sclerosis. General study results and limits: Normalized Chao1 diversity in multiple sclerosis patients fell significantly below that of controls. Patients showed TRBV5-6, TRBV5-1 and TRBV20-1 among a few TRBV segments more frequent than in controls.

This CDR3 is built from 14 residues. V lost 3 bases, J lost 7 bases, and 6 bases stayed unmatched. Germline CDR1 is SQVTM and CDR2 is ANQGSEA. Regarding this clonotype: Its antigen is as yet unknown.

Unique molecular identifiers were carried by the TCR beta cDNA libraries. TCRdb analysed the PCR reads with MiXCR anew, one entry per CDR3 protein. The table has approximately 770,000 distinct CDR3 sequences, more than 45% seen once. The chain uses TRBV29-1 and TRBJ1-4; 9 nucleotides match TRBD1. This receptor was taken from a girl between 10 and 17 years old with multiple sclerosis. Material for sequencing was blood. Here the CDR3 reads CSVETATGGEKLFF. CDR3 coding DNA: TGCAGCGTTGAGACCGCGACAGGGGGTGAAAAACTGTTTTTT. The variable domain in full, completed from reference TRBV29-1 and TRBJ1-4, reads SAVISQKPSRDICQRGTSLTIQCQVDSQVTMMFWYRQQPGQSLTLIATANQGSEATYESGFVIDKFPISRPNLTFSTLTVSNMSPEDSSIYLCSVETATGGEKLFFGSGTQLSVL.